These 22 T cell receptor beta chains were all obtained from the same sample, sequenced in a study of graft-versus-host responses after intestinal transplantation. Their antigens are not known. Here immunoSEQ multiplex PCR was the method, and the copy in TCRdb shows in-frame clones only, minus some. The table includes some 120,000 clones, just over 90% detected once. The sequencing here drew on unstimulated CD4+ T cells sorted from spleen or lymph node cells, taken before intestinal transplant. The receptors originated from a human donor who received an intestinal transplant.

The chain recombines TRBV6-5 with TRBJ1-3; 8 bases align to TRBD1. V was pared by 2 bases and J by 0 bases, with 0 bases of the junction left unmatched. Germline V gene data show CDR1 as MNHEY and CDR2 as SVGAGI. The CDR3 extends over 15 amino acids. The chain's CDR3 is CASSYTGGSGNTIYF. CDR3 in DNA: TGTGCCAGCAGTTACACAGGGGGCTCTGGAAACACCATATATTTT.

This clone has a single count. The chain recombines TRBV5-4 with TRBJ2-1, with D perhaps TRBD1 (5 bases). Germline-derived CDR1 and CDR2 are SGHNT and YYREEE (reference sequence). CDR3 size: 14 residues. The V gene lost 4 bases and the J gene lost 9 bases, with 17 bases spanning the gap. This CDR3 reads CASSLRRQPGEQFF. The CDR3 DNA sequence: TGTGCCAGCAGCCTCCGACGACAGCCGGGTGAGCAGTTCTTC.

The chain has TRBV19 and TRBJ2-7, with D possibly being TRBD1 (5 bases). Trimming took off 4 bases at V and 5 bases at J, with 12 bases between the two ends. This CDR3 is built from 13 residues. The germline CDR1 and CDR2 sequences are LNHDA and SQIVND (reference sequence). CDR3 region: CASSKRFRDEQYF. Here the CDR3 DNA reads TGTGCCAGTAGTAAGAGGTTCAGGGACGAGCAGTACTTC.

V is TRBV30 and J is TRBJ2-3; 9 nucleotides agree with TRBD2. The CDR3 has 15 residues. V lost 7 bases, J lost 0 bases, and 8 bases stayed unmatched. Germline V gene data show CDR1 as GTSNPN and CDR2 as SVGIG (reference sequence). CDR3: CALIAGVSSTDTQYF. The CDR3 DNA sequence: TGTGCCTTAATAGCGGGAGTATCCAGCACAGATACGCAGTATTTT.

This chain joins TRBV7-2 and TRBJ1-1, with 9 positions matching TRBD1. Germline loops: CDR1 SGHTA, CDR2 FQGNSA. This CDR3 comprises 18 residues. V lost 2 bases, J lost 1 base, and 11 bases stayed unmatched. The CDR3 reads CASSLTRRTGVGNTEAFF. CDR3 nucleotides: TGTGCCAGCAGCTTAACGCGCAGGACAGGGGTTGGGAACACTGAAGCTTTCTTT.

The genes are TRBV27 and TRBJ1-1, with 7 bases lining up with TRBD1. Trimming removed 5 bases from V and 5 bases from J; junction bases left unmatched: 14. The CDR3 runs 16 residues. CDR1 is MNHEY, CDR2 SMNVEV, per germline (reference sequence). CDR3 sequence (DNA): TGTGCCAGCAGTCCTAGGGACAGCCATCCGGGGACTGAAGCTTTCTTT. Translated: CASSPRDSHPGTEAFF.

The CDR3 spells CASSFSGGGQETQYF. The DNA of the CDR3 is TGTGCCAGCAGTTTTAGCGGGGGGGGCCAAGAGACCCAGTACTTC. The chain combines TRBV7-9 with TRBJ2-5, with 11 bases identical to TRBD2. Germline CDR1 reads SEHNR; CDR2 reads FQNEAQ (reference sequence). V shed 6 bases and J 1 base; nucleotides not matched to a gene: 4. The CDR3 contains 15 residues.

In DNA, the CDR3 is TGTGCCACACCTTGCGGCAGTCATCAGCCCCAGCATTTT. Its translation is CATPCGSHQPQHF. V usage is TRBV21-1 and J usage is TRBJ1-5. TRBV21-1 is shown as a pseudogene. The CDR3 has 13 amino acids.

This clone was counted a single time. The V gene is TRBV5-1, the J gene TRBJ2-2; 13 positions agree with TRBD2. Germline V CDR1 and CDR2: SGHRS, YFSETQ. The CDR3 contains 17 residues. Trimming took 4 bases from V and 6 from J; bases not matched to a gene: 9. CDR3 nucleotide sequence: TGCGCCAGCAGCCCCGAACTAGCGGGAGGGTCGGCCGGGGAGCTGTTTTTT. Translation gives CASSPELAGGSAGELFF. Full variable domain (rest looked up from reference TRBV5-1 and TRBJ2-2): KAGVTQTPRYLIKTRGQQVTLSCSPISGHRSVSWYQQTPGQGLQFLFEYFSETQRNKGNFPGRFSGRQFSNSRSEMNVSTLELGDSALYLCASSPELAGGSAGELFFGEGSRLTVL.

V gene TRBV5-1 combines with J gene TRBJ2-6; 9 nucleotides align to TRBD1. The CDR3 length is 18 residues. Germline assignment: CDR1 SGHRS and CDR2 YFSETQ. V was pared by 4 bases and J by 1 base, with 9 bases of the junction left unmatched. Here the CDR3 reads CASSRMGQGSSGANVLTF. The CDR3 DNA sequence: TGCGCCAGCAGCCGGATGGGACAGGGCTCGTCTGGGGCCAACGTCCTGACTTTC.

This clone came up once. The rearrangement uses TRBV30 and TRBJ1-2, with D perhaps TRBD1 (5 bases). V was clipped by 3 bases and J by 4 bases, with 15 bases between them. Germline CDR1 and CDR2: GTSNPN and SVGIG (reference sequence). This CDR3 has 14 amino acids. CDR3 in amino acids: CAWRTVGNTYGYTF. The CDR3 DNA sequence: TGTGCCTGGAGGACAGTAGGGAATACCTATGGCTACACCTTC. Together with reference TRBV30 and TRBJ1-2, the CDR3 gives the full variable domain: SQTIHQWPATLVQPVGSPLSLECTVEGTSNPNLYWYRQAAGRGLQLLFYSVGIGQISSEVPQNLSASRPQDRQFILSSKKLLLSDSGFYLCAWRTVGNTYGYTFGSGTRLTVV.

This chain links TRBV30 with TRBJ2-1; D remains ambiguous. This CDR3 region has 11 residues. Trimming took 1 base from V and 9 from J, leaving 7 bases between them. The germline CDR1 and CDR2 sequences are GTSNPN and SVGIG (reference sequence). The DNA for the CDR3 is TGTGCCTGGAGTGCTCCGGGTGAGCAGTTCTTC. Its translation is CAWSAPGEQFF. Filled out from reference TRBV30 and TRBJ2-1, the complete variable domain reads SQTIHQWPATLVQPVGSPLSLECTVEGTSNPNLYWYRQAAGRGLQLLFYSVGIGQISSEVPQNLSASRPQDRQFILSSKKLLLSDSGFYLCAWSAPGEQFFGPGTRLTVL.

The chain employs TRBV29-1 and TRBJ2-3; 9 bases align to TRBD1. The CDR3 sequence is 14 residues long. Looked up from germline, CDR1 is SQVTM and CDR2 is ANQGSEA. J gave up 4 bases and V 7 bases, and 9 bases lay outside the gene matches. The CDR3 DNA follows: TGCAGCGGGGGACAGGGCGGTATGGCAGATACGCAGTATTTT. This sequence encodes CSGGQGGMADTQYF.

The chain uses TRBV2 and TRBJ1-1, with D maybe TRBD1 (5 bases). Trimming stripped 6 bases from V and 4 bases from J, with 18 bases between. Germline V gene sequence: CDR1 SNHLY, CDR2 FYNNEI. The CDR3 has 15 residues. In nucleotides, the CDR3 is TGTGCCAGCAGAGCTACTGACAGACCAACCACTGAAGCTTTCTTT. Its translation is CASRATDRPTTEAFF.

The chain recombines TRBV29-1 with TRBJ2-2; D is possibly TRBD1 (7 bases). Deletions cut 4 bases from V and 1 base from J, with 16 bases between. The CDR3 consists of 16 residues. Germline V gene data show CDR1 as SQVTM and CDR2 as ANQGSEA. CDR3 sequence (DNA): TGCAGCGTTGCGCCGCCAGGGGGGTTGAACACCGGGGAGCTGTTTTTT. Residues: CSVAPPGGLNTGELFF.

The chain has TRBV12-5 and TRBJ2-3; D possibly corresponds to TRBD2 (5 bases). In germline, CDR1 is LGHNT, CDR2 FRNRAP. The CDR3 runs 13 residues. V was cut by 0 bases and J by 6 bases, with 7 bases left in between. The CDR3 protein is CASGLVRGDTQYF. The CDR3 DNA is TGTGCTAGTGGTTTGGTACGCGGGGATACGCAGTATTTT.

V is TRBV28 and J is TRBJ2-1, with 7 bases fitting TRBD1. This CDR3 region has 16 residues. Per germline, CDR1 MDHEN and CDR2 SYDVKM. Trimming at V came to 4 bases and at J to 0 bases, leaving 6 bases not matched to a gene. The CDR3 bases are TGTGCCAGCAGTTCCCCCGGGACAGCCTCCTACAATGAGCAGTTCTTC. Translation: CASSSPGTASYNEQFF.

The CDR3 region is CASRLAASYEQYF. CDR3 sequence (DNA): TGTGCCAGCAGGCTAGCGGCTTCCTACGAGCAGTACTTC. V gene TRBV27 combines with J gene TRBJ2-7, with 7 positions matching TRBD2. Germline assignment: CDR1 MNHEY and CDR2 SMNVEV (reference sequence). The V gene end was trimmed by 6 bases and the J gene end by 1 base; junction bases not matched to a gene: 3. CDR3 length: 13 amino acids.

The rearrangement links TRBV6-6 to TRBJ2-7; D possibly corresponds to TRBD2 (5 bases). The V and J ends lost 2 bases and 2 bases respectively, with 10 bases between them. This CDR3 is 14 amino acids long. CDR1 and CDR2 (germline): MNHNY, SVGAGI (reference sequence). The DNA for the CDR3 is TGTGCCAGCAGTTACCCCGGGAAGACCTACGAGCAGTACTTC. Protein: CASSYPGKTYEQYF.

This clone has only one observation. Written as DNA, the CDR3 is TGTGCCAGCTCACCATCCCCCTATAGCGGGAGAGGGAGTTACAATGAGCAGTTCTTC. Residues: CASSPSPYSGRGSYNEQFF. The chain has TRBV18 and TRBJ2-1, with TRBD2 matching over 9 bases. With 2 bases clipped from V and 4 bases from J, the junction kept 15 bases outside the gene matches. The CDR3 length is 19 residues. Germline CDR1 reads KGHSH; CDR2 reads LQKENI.

This chain connects TRBV28 to TRBJ2-3; TRBD1 agrees at 8 bases. The V and J ends lost 5 bases and 2 bases, in that order; junction bases with no gene match: 9. CDR3 length: 16 amino acids. Germline V CDR1 and CDR2: MDHEN, SYDVKM. In DNA form, the CDR3 reads TGTGCCAGCAGTGGGGGGACAGGACTTTTCACAGATACGCAGTATTTT. Translating gives CASSGGTGLFTDTQYF.

The chain combines TRBV5-1 with TRBJ2-5; 14 bases align to TRBD2. With V trimmed by 0 bases and J by 7 bases, 5 bases remained unmatched. The CDR3 is 16 amino acids. Germline CDR1 SGHRS, CDR2 YFSETQ. The DNA for the CDR3 is TGCGCCAGCAGCTTGGTGACTAGCGGGGGGGCCGGGACCCAGTACTTC. Protein: CASSLVTSGGAGTQYF.